Sequencing of this T cell receptor beta chain was carried out in a study of identical twins. As to this clonotype: The antigen is not known.

Using its own MiXCR run on the 5' RACE reads, TCRdb lists one record per CDR3 protein. The sample consists of approximately 620,000 distinct CDR3 sequences, 8.6% of them appearing once. V lost 3 bases and J 2 bases, leaving 8 bases between the germline ends. This CDR3 comprises 13 residues. CDR1 and CDR2 (germline): LGHNA, YNFKEQ. Points from the study as a whole: The models gave estimates that fell short of the out-of-frame TCR alpha sharing seen in monozygotic twins.

Separately, the same data were catalogued under a study of yellow fever vaccine responses in identical twins.

The chain is built from TRBV4-2 and TRBJ2-7; D gene ambiguous. This receptor was taken from a woman younger than 30 in good health. Source material: PBMCs. CDR3 coding DNA: TGTGCCAGCAGCCATGGCCGAGCCTACGAGCAGTACTTC. Translated: CASSHGRAYEQYF.